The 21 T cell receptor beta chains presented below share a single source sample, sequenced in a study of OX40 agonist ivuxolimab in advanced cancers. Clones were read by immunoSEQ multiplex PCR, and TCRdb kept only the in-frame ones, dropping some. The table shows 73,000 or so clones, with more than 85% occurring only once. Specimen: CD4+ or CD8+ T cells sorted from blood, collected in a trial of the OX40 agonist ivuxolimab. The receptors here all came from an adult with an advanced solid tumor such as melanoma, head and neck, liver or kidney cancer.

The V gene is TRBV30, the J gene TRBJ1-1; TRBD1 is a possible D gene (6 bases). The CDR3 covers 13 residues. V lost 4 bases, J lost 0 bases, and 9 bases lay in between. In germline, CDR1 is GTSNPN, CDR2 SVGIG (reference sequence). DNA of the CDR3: TGTGCCTGGACAACAGGGATGAACACTGAAGCTTTCTTT. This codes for CAWTTGMNTEAFF.

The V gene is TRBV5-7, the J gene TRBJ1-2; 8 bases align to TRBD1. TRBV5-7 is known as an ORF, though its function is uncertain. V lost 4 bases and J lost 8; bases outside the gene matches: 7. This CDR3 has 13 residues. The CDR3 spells CASSEQGAKGYTF. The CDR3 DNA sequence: TGTGCCAGCAGCGAGCAGGGGGCGAAGGGCTACACCTTC.

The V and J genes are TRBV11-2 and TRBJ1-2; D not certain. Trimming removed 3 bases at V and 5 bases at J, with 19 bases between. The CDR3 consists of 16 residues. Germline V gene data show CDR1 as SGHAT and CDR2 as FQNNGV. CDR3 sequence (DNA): TGTGCCAGCAGCTTCGGCCCGGAGGTCGGGGAATATGGCTACACCTTC. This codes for CASSFGPEVGEYGYTF.

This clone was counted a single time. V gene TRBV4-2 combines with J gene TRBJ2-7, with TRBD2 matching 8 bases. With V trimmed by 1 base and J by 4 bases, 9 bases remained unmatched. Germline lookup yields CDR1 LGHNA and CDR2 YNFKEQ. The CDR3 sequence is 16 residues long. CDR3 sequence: CASSQAGGGGAYEQYF. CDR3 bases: TGTGCCAGCAGCCAAGCGGGGGGGGGCGGGGCTTACGAGCAGTACTTC.

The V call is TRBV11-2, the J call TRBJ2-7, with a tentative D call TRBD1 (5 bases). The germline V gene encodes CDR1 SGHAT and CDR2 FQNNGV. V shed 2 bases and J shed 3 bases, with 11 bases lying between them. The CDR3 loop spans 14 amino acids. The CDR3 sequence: CASSLQGLLYEQYF. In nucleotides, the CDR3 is TGTGCCAGCAGCTTACAGGGTTTGCTCTACGAGCAGTACTTC.

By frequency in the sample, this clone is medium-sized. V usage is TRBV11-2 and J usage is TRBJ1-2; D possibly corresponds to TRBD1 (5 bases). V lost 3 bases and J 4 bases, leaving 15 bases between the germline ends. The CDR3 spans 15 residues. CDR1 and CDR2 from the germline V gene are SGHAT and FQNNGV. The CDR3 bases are TGTGCCAGCAGCTTCGGCGGGGGGAGTTCCTATGGCTACACCTTC. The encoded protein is CASSFGGGSSYGYTF.

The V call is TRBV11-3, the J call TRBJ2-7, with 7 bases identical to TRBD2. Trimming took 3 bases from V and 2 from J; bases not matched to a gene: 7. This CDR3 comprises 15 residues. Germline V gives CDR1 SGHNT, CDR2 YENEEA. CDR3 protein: CASSFGLAETYEQYF. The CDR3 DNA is TGTGCCAGCAGCTTTGGTCTAGCGGAAACCTACGAGCAGTACTTC.

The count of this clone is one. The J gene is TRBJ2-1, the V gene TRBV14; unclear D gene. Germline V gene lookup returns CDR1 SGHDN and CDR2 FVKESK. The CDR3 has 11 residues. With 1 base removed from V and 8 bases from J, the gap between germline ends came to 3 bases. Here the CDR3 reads CASSQAYEQFF. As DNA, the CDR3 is TGTGCCAGCAGCCAAGCTTATGAGCAGTTCTTC.

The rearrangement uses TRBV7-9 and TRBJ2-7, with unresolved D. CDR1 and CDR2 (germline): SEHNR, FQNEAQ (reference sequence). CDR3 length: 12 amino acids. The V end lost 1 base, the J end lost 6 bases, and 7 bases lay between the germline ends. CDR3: CASSLGSSEQYF. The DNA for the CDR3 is TGTGCCAGCAGCTTAGGGAGTTCCGAGCAGTACTTC.

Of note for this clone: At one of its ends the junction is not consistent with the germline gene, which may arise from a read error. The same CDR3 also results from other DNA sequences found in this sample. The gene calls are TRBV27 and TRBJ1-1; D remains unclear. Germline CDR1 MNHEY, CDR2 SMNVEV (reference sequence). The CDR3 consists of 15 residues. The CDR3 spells CASTPRQLMNTEAFF. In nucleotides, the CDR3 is TGTGCCAGCACCCCCCGGCAGCTAATGAACACTGAAGCCTTCTTT.

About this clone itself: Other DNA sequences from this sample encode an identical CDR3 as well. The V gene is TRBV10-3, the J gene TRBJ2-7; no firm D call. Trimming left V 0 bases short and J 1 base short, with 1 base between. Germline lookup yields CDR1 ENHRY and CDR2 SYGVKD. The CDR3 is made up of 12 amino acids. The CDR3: CAISESSYEQYF. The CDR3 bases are TGTGCCATCAGTGAGTCTTCCTACGAGCAGTACTTC.

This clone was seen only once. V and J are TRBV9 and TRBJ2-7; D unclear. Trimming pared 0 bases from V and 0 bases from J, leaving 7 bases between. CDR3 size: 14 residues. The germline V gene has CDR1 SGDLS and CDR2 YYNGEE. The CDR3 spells CASSVASDSYEQYF. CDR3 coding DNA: TGTGCCAGCAGCGTAGCGTCGGACTCCTACGAGCAGTACTTC.

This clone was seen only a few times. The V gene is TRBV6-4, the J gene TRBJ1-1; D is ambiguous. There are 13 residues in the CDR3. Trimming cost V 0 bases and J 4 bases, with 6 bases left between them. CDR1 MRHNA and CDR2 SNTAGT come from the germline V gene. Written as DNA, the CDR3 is TGTGCCAGCAGTGACTCGTGGGGCACTGAAGCTTTCTTT. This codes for CASSDSWGTEAFF.

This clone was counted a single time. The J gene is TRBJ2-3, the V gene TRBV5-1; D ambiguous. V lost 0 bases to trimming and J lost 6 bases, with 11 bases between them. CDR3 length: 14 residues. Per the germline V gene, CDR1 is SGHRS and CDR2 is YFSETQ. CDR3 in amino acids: CASSLAGLSDTQYF. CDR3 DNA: TGCGCCAGCAGCTTGGCCGGGCTATCGGATACGCAGTATTTT.

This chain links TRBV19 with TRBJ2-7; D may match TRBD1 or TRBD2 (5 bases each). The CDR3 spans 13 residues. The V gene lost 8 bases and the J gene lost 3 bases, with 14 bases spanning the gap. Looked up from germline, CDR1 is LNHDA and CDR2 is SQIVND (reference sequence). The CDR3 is CASGPGRLYEQYF. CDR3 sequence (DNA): TGTGCCAGTGGGCCGGGACGGCTCTACGAGCAGTACTTC.

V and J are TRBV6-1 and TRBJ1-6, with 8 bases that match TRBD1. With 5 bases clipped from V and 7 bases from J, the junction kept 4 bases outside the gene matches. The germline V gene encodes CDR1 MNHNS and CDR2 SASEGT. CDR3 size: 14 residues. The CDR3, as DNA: TGTGCCAGCAGTTGGACAGGGACCAATTCACCCCTCCACTTT. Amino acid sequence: CASSWTGTNSPLHF.

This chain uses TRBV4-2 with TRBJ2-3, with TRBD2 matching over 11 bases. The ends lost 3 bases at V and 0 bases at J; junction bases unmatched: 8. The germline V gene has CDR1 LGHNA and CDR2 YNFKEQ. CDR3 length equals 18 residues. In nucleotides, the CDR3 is TGTGCCAGCAGCCAGGCTTCTAGCGGGGGGCCTAGCACAGATACGCAGTATTTT. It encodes CASSQASSGGPSTDTQYF.

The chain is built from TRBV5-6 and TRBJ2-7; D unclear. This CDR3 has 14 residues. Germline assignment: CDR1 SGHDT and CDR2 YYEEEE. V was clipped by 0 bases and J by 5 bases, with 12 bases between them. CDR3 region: CASSLGAGSHEQYF. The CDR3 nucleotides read TGTGCCAGCAGCTTGGGAGCCGGGTCCCACGAGCAGTACTTC.

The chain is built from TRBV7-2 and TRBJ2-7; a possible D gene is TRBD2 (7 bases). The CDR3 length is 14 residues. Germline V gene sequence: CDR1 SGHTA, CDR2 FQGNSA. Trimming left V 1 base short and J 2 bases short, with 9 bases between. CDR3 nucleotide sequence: TGTGCCAGCAGCTTAGGGGGGGGCACCTACGAGCAGTACTTC. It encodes CASSLGGGTYEQYF.

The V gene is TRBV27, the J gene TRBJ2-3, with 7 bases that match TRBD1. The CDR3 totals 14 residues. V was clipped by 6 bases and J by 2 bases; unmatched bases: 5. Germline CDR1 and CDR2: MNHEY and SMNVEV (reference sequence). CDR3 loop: CASSDRVFTDTQYF. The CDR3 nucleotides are TGTGCCAGCAGCGACAGGGTATTCACAGATACGCAGTATTTT.

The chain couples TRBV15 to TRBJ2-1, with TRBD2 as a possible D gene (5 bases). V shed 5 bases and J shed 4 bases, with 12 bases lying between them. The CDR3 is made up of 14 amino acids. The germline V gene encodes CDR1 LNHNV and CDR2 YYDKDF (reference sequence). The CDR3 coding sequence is TGTGCCACCAGCCCAGCGGACCTATACAATGAGCAGTTCTTC. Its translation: CATSPADLYNEQFF.